Detailed here is one T cell receptor beta chain. Its specificity is unknown. TCRdb keeps only in-frame clones here, not all; method: immunoSEQ multiplex PCR. The repertoire holds roughly 260,000 clones, with about 92% as singletons. These data are taken from a study of T cell responses to AZD1222 COVID-19 vaccine. Whole-study results and caveats: Baseline seropositivity occurred in only a handful of AZD1222 recipients.

This specimen consisted of peripheral blood, obtained on day 0 of AZD1222 vaccination. The receptor's source is an adult in good health.

This CDR3 reads CASSQTNPWTGRNPYGYTF. The CDR3 bases are TGTGCCAGCAGCCAGACAAACCCTTGGACAGGGCGGAACCCCTATGGCTACACCTTC. The chain employs TRBV14 and TRBJ1-2; 8 bases match TRBD1. The CDR3 sequence is 19 residues long. The J segment lost 4 bases and the V segment lost 3 bases, leaving 19 bases of the junction unmatched. CDR1 SGHDN and CDR2 FVKESK come from the germline V gene.